The 30 T cell receptor beta chains below were found in one sample sequenced in a study of T cell responses to AZD1222 COVID-19 vaccine. Clones were sequenced by immunoSEQ multiplex PCR, and TCRdb holds only the in-frame ones, with some missing. The repertoire holds 70,000 or so clones, with about 91% as singletons. This material consisted of peripheral blood, taken on day 0 of AZD1222 vaccination. These receptors came from an adult in good health.

This clone has a single count. The J gene is TRBJ1-1, the V gene TRBV10-2; D is possibly TRBD1 (5 bases). V lost 9 bases to trimming and J lost 5 bases, with 19 bases between them. CDR3 size: 14 residues. Germline CDR1 WSHSY, CDR2 SAAADI. The CDR3 DNA sequence: TGCGCCAGTCGGGGGACGAACTGGGGAACTGAAGCTTTCTTT. Its translation is CASRGTNWGTEAFF.

The V and J genes are TRBV5-1 and TRBJ2-1, with 10 bases matching TRBD1. CDR1 SGHRS and CDR2 YFSETQ come from the germline V gene. This CDR3 region has 15 residues. After removal of 4 bases from V and 7 bases from J, the junction contained 8 bases not matched to a gene. The CDR3 here is CASSPGTGVANEQFF. As DNA, the CDR3 is TGCGCCAGCAGCCCCGGGACAGGGGTTGCAAATGAGCAGTTCTTC. The variable domain in full, completed from reference TRBV5-1 and TRBJ2-1, reads KAGVTQTPRYLIKTRGQQVTLSCSPISGHRSVSWYQQTPGQGLQFLFEYFSETQRNKGNFPGRFSGRQFSNSRSEMNVSTLELGDSALYLCASSPGTGVANEQFFGPGTRLTVL.

The chain recombines TRBV9 with TRBJ2-7, with 7 positions matching TRBD1. The trim removed 4 bases at V and 2 bases at J, leaving 9 bases unmatched. This CDR3 spans 15 amino acids. Germline V gene sequence: CDR1 SGDLS, CDR2 YYNGEE. CDR3: CASSPSGQTAYEQYF. The CDR3 nucleotides are TGTGCCAGCAGCCCCTCGGGACAGACCGCCTACGAGCAGTACTTC.

The rearrangement links TRBV4-2 to TRBJ1-6; D gene unclear. Germline CDR1 LGHNA, CDR2 YNFKEQ. This CDR3 has 14 amino acids. Trimming stripped 6 bases from V and 7 bases from J, with 13 bases between. Here the CDR3 reads CASRRSDWNSPLHF. Here the CDR3 DNA reads TGTGCCAGCAGACGGTCCGACTGGAATTCACCCCTCCACTTT.

The chain uses TRBV6-5 and TRBJ2-1; 8 bases fit TRBD2. The germline V gene encodes CDR1 MNHEY and CDR2 SVGAGI. The CDR3 has 14 amino acids. V lost 4 bases to trimming and J lost 6 bases; unmatched junction nucleotides: 5. In nucleotides, the CDR3 is TGTGCCAGCAGTTCCGGACTAGCCCCCAATGAGCAGTTCTTC. Residues: CASSSGLAPNEQFF.

Comments on this clone: The same CDR3 can be traced to other DNA sequences in this sample. The chain combines TRBV18 with TRBJ1-1, with D unclear. Trimming shortened V by 3 bases and J by 3 bases, and 8 bases separated the two germline ends. In germline, CDR1 is KGHSH, CDR2 LQKENI. This CDR3 spans 13 amino acids. The CDR3 region has the DNA TGTGCCAGCTCACCTGGCCTGGACACTGAAGCTTTCTTT. Its protein is CASSPGLDTEAFF.

In this sample, this clone turned up a few times. V is TRBV7-3 and J is TRBJ2-2; D call uncertain. Trimming pared 0 bases from V and 3 bases from J, leaving 8 bases between. The CDR3 is 15 amino acids. In germline, CDR1 is SGHTA, CDR2 FQGTGA. CDR3 in amino acids: CASSLTSRDTGELFF. The CDR3 bases are TGTGCCAGCAGCTTAACGTCTAGGGACACCGGGGAGCTGTTTTTT.

The chain is built from TRBV11-2 and TRBJ2-7; 10 bases are shared with TRBD1. The germline gives CDR1 SGHAT, CDR2 FQNNGV. This CDR3 region has 15 residues. V shed 4 bases and J 1 base; nucleotides not matched to a gene: 4. The CDR3 spells CASSYGQGVSYEQYF. CDR3 coding DNA: TGTGCCAGCAGCTACGGACAGGGGGTATCCTACGAGCAGTACTTC.

This rearrangement joins TRBV9 to TRBJ2-5; the match to TRBD2 covers 10 bases. The CDR3 length is 15 residues. V lost 3 bases and J lost 2; bases outside the gene matches: 4. Germline assignment: CDR1 SGDLS and CDR2 YYNGEE. The CDR3 loop is CASSDSGGRQETQYF. As DNA, the CDR3 is TGTGCCAGCAGCGATAGCGGGGGGAGGCAAGAGACCCAGTACTTC.

The chain joins TRBV2 to TRBJ2-1, with D unclear. Germline loops: CDR1 SNHLY, CDR2 FYNNEI. V lost 5 bases, J lost 4 bases, and 9 bases lay in between. This CDR3 has 13 amino acids. The DNA for the CDR3 is TGTGCCAGCAGTTCGGACCGTTACAATGAGCAGTTCTTC. Protein product: CASSSDRYNEQFF.

This chain joins TRBV5-5 and TRBJ1-3; a weak D match, TRBD1 (5 bases). V lost 1 base and J 4 bases, leaving 12 bases between the germline ends. This CDR3 contains 15 residues. Germline-derived CDR1 and CDR2 are SGHKS and YYEKEE (reference sequence). For the CDR3, the DNA is TGTGCCAGCAGCTTGACAGGCACAGGAGGAAACACCATATATTTT. Encoded protein: CASSLTGTGGNTIYF. The whole variable domain, remainder taken from reference TRBV5-5 and TRBJ1-3, is DAGVTQSPTHLIKTRGQQVTLRCSPISGHKSVSWYQQVLGQGPQFIFQYYEKEERGRGNFPDRFSARQFPNYSSELNVNALLLGDSALYLCASSLTGTGGNTIYFGEGSWLTVV.

J is TRBJ2-7 and V is TRBV5-1; D call uncertain. The V and J ends lost 4 bases and 5 bases respectively, with 10 bases between them. The CDR3 runs to 12 residues. Germline V gives CDR1 SGHRS, CDR2 YFSETQ. CDR3 nucleotide sequence: TGCGCCAGCAGCCCCGAGTGGGACGAGCAGTACTTC. Amino acids: CASSPEWDEQYF.

This clone appeared a single time. J is TRBJ2-2 and V is TRBV27; 13 positions agree with TRBD2. The length of the CDR3 is 16 residues. The ends lost 3 bases at V and 7 bases at J; junction bases unmatched: 5. Germline CDR1 MNHEY, CDR2 SMNVEV (reference sequence). The CDR3 nucleotides are TGTGCCAGCAGTTTCCCGGGACTAGCGGGGATCGGGGAGCTGTTTTTT. Translating gives CASSFPGLAGIGELFF.

The chain joins TRBV30 to TRBJ1-6, with TRBD1 identical over 7 bases. Germline V gene lookup returns CDR1 GTSNPN and CDR2 SVGIG (reference sequence). The CDR3 covers 15 residues. The J segment lost 9 bases and the V segment lost 0 bases, leaving 8 bases of the junction unmatched. In DNA form, the CDR3 reads TGTGCCTGGAGTGTACGAGGGGGCGCAGGTTCACCCCTCCACTTT. Residues: CAWSVRGGAGSPLHF.

This clone has only one observation. The genes are TRBV3-1 (or the pseudogene TRBV3-2) and TRBJ1-3; 7 bases agree with TRBD1. Germline CDR1 reads LGHDT; CDR2 reads YNNKEL (reference sequence). There are 15 residues in the CDR3. J gave up 0 bases and V 4 bases, and 3 bases lay outside the gene matches. CDR3 sequence (DNA): TGTGCCAGCAGCCTACAGGGGTACTCTGGAAACACCATATATTTT. It encodes CASSLQGYSGNTIYF.

This clone was picked up one time. The same CDR3 can be traced to other DNA sequences in this sample. The chain is built from TRBV27 and TRBJ1-5; D unclear. Trimming took off 3 bases at V and 4 bases at J, with 10 bases between the two ends. The CDR3 length is 14 residues. Germline CDR1 is MNHEY and CDR2 is SMNVEV (reference sequence). The DNA of the CDR3 is TGTGCCAGCAGTTTGGGTACGGGGAATCAGCCCCAGCATTTT. This codes for CASSLGTGNQPQHF.

CDR3 protein: CASSFRGGEQYF. The CDR3 bases are TGTGCCAGCAGCTTTCGAGGGGGTGAGCAGTACTTC. The chain is built from TRBV5-5 and TRBJ2-7; D possibly corresponds to TRBD1 (6 bases). CDR1 is SGHKS and CDR2 is YYEKEE in the germline V gene (reference sequence). The CDR3 loop spans 12 amino acids. V dropped 2 bases and J dropped 7 bases, with 10 bases sitting between them.

The CDR3 coding sequence is TGCGCCAGCAGCCAAGAAAGTGGGCGGGGGGGGACAGATACGCAGTATTTT. Protein: CASSQESGRGGTDTQYF. The J gene is TRBJ2-3, the V gene TRBV4-1; 9 nucleotides match TRBD2. The junction had 7 bases not matched to a gene; V was cut back by 0 bases and J by 3 bases. CDR1 MGHRA and CDR2 YSYEKL come from the germline V gene. CDR3 length: 17 amino acids.

The count of this clone is one. As DNA, the CDR3 is TGTGCCAGTAGGAACAGAGCTAACTATGGCTACACCTTC. Its protein product is CASRNRANYGYTF. The chain carries TRBV19 and TRBJ1-2; no reliable D call. Germline lookup yields CDR1 LNHDA and CDR2 SQIVND (reference sequence). CDR3 length equals 13 residues. V lost 6 bases to trimming and J lost 0 bases, with 8 bases between them.

V gene TRBV6-5 combines with J gene TRBJ1-3, with D perhaps matching TRBD1 (5 bases). Germline assignment: CDR1 MNHEY and CDR2 SVGAGI. There are 14 residues in the CDR3. Trimming cost V 2 bases and J 2 bases, with 7 bases left between them. CDR3: CASSYGGTGNTIYF. CDR3 bases: TGTGCCAGCAGTTACGGGGGAACTGGAAACACCATATATTTT.

J is TRBJ2-1 and V is TRBV7-3; TRBD2 matches 8 bases. This CDR3 contains 16 residues. Germline trimming cut 2 bases from V and 0 bases from J; bases unmatched to any gene: 3. Looked up from germline, CDR1 is SGHTA and CDR2 is FQGTGA. The CDR3 region is CASSLDGGVSYNEQFF. DNA of the CDR3: TGTGCCAGCAGCTTAGACGGGGGGGTCTCCTACAATGAGCAGTTCTTC.

The chain employs TRBV3-1 (or the pseudogene TRBV3-2) and TRBJ2-7, with D unresolved. Germline V gives CDR1 LGHDT, CDR2 YNNKEL (reference sequence). The V end was cut by 0 bases, the J end by 7 bases, with 16 bases between. The CDR3 is made up of 15 amino acids. CDR3 sequence reads: CASSQDVLVSREQYF. The CDR3 DNA reads as TGTGCCAGCAGCCAAGACGTACTGGTTTCGCGGGAGCAGTACTTC.

V is TRBV30 and J is TRBJ2-7; D may match TRBD1 or TRBD2 (6 bases each). Germline lookup yields CDR1 GTSNPN and CDR2 SVGIG (reference sequence). The ends were cut back, 2 bases at V and 1 base at J, with 15 bases in the middle. This CDR3 is built from 15 residues. CDR3 DNA sequence: TGTGCCTGGAGTTGGGGGCGGGAAGGTTCCTACGAGCAGTACTTC. Protein: CAWSWGREGSYEQYF.

This clone was counted a single time. This rearrangement joins TRBV5-1 to TRBJ2-7; TRBD1 agrees at 7 bases. Per germline, CDR1 SGHRS and CDR2 YFSETQ. The CDR3 runs to 14 residues. J lost 3 bases, V lost 0 bases, and 3 bases had no gene match. CDR3 sequence: CASSLARGNYEQYF. The CDR3 bases are TGCGCCAGCAGCTTGGCCAGGGGGAACTACGAGCAGTACTTC.

This chain joins TRBV7-2 and TRBJ1-3; 10 bases are shared with TRBD1. This CDR3 has 14 residues. V gave up 1 base and J gave up 10 bases; unmatched junction bases: 4. Germline values: CDR1 SGHTA, CDR2 FQGNSA. CDR3 coding DNA: TGTGCCAGCAGCTTAGGGGGACAGGGGTCGACCATATATTTT. Protein sequence: CASSLGGQGSTIYF.

This clone was recorded once. This chain connects TRBV7-3 to TRBJ2-2; D is perhaps TRBD1 or TRBD2 (5 bases each). The germline V gene encodes CDR1 SGHTA and CDR2 FQGTGA. V was pared by 6 bases and J by 2 bases, with 19 bases between. CDR3 length: 17 residues. The CDR3 region has the DNA TGTGCCAGCAGTTTACGGGCCTTTAGGGACAACACCGGGGAGCTGTTTTTT. Translation: CASSLRAFRDNTGELFF.

J is TRBJ2-7 and V is TRBV10-3; 11 nucleotides agree with TRBD2. The CDR3 has 15 amino acids. V was pared by 3 bases and J by 0 bases, with 1 base of the junction left unmatched. Germline loops: CDR1 ENHRY, CDR2 SYGVKD. CDR3: CAISDSGRASYEQYF. The CDR3 nucleotides are TGTGCCATCAGTGATAGCGGGAGGGCCTCCTACGAGCAGTACTTC.

This chain joins TRBV11-2 and TRBJ2-7; 10 positions agree with TRBD1. The CDR3 is 14 residues long. The V and J ends lost 3 bases and 5 bases, in that order; junction bases with no gene match: 4. Per germline, CDR1 SGHAT and CDR2 FQNNGV. CDR3 amino acids: CASSLGQGFHEQYF. The CDR3 coding sequence is TGTGCCAGCAGCTTGGGACAGGGGTTCCACGAGCAGTACTTC.

The rearrangement links TRBV30 to TRBJ2-2; D uncertain. With 1 base removed from V and 7 bases from J, the gap between germline ends came to 7 bases. Germline-derived CDR1 and CDR2 are GTSNPN and SVGIG (reference sequence). CDR3 length: 12 amino acids. The CDR3 reads CAWSGVDGELFF. The CDR3 DNA reads TGTGCCTGGAGTGGCGTTGACGGGGAGCTGTTTTTT.

This chain links TRBV7-3 with TRBJ2-1; no definite D call. Deletions cut 0 bases from V and 10 bases from J, with 10 bases between. CDR1 and CDR2 from the germline V gene are SGHTA and FQGTGA. The CDR3 spans 13 residues. The CDR3 loop reads CASSLTGSTEQFF. CDR3 DNA: TGTGCCAGCAGCTTAACAGGGTCCACGGAGCAGTTCTTC.